The clone carrying this TCR beta chain was seen a handful of times. These data originate in a study of early T cells in non-severe SARS-CoV-2 infection. TCRdb called the 5' RACE reads again in MiXCR, with one record for every CDR3 protein. The sample consists of under 140,000 distinct CDR3 sequences, roughly 12% of them appearing once. The sample here was whole blood, taken at baseline. This TCR was recovered from an adult who was a healthcare worker with PCR-confirmed SARS-CoV-2 infection or an uninfected control (not recorded which).

The CDR3 coding sequence is TGCAGTGCTTTGGTAGCGGGGGGGACCTCTTTCAATGAGCAGTTCTTC. It specifies CSALVAGGTSFNEQFF. This chain connects TRBV20-1 to TRBJ2-1; 11 nucleotides align to TRBD2. The V and J ends lost 5 bases and 6 bases, in that order; junction bases with no gene match: 12. CDR1 and CDR2 (germline): DFQATT, SNEGSKA (reference sequence). The CDR3 is made up of 16 amino acids.